What follows are 3 T cell receptor beta chains derived from one specimen sequenced in a study of vaccination effects on CD4 cells after COVID-19. For these receptors, no antigen is known. Investigators separated out CD4+ T cells once about 10 days of culture had passed. The method was immunoSEQ multiplex PCR; TCRdb's version includes in-frame clones alone and lacks a portion of them. In the table there are 35,000 to 40,000 clones, about four fifths of which are singletons. The sequencing here drew on CD4+ T cells from PBMCs cultured without peptide, taken before COVID-19 vaccination. The origin of the receptors is a human donor who received a COVID-19 vaccine.

This sequence joins TRBV2 and TRBJ2-7; tentative D call: TRBD2 (6 bases). The CDR3 is made up of 14 amino acids. V was clipped by 5 bases and J by 1 base, with 12 bases between them. CDR1 and CDR2 from the germline V gene are SNHLY and FYNNEI. DNA for the CDR3: TGTGCCAGCAGTTCCGGGACTGCTTCCTACGAGCAGTACTTC. It specifies CASSSGTASYEQYF.

This rearrangement joins TRBV7-2 to TRBJ1-2, with D tentatively TRBD1 (5 bases). Germline loops: CDR1 SGHTA, CDR2 FQGNSA. V lost 6 bases and J lost 0, with 11 bases in between. CDR3 length: 14 residues. In DNA form, the CDR3 reads TGTGCCAGCAGGGTGGGGACGTCTAACTATGGCTACACCTTC. Its translation: CASRVGTSNYGYTF.

V is TRBV19 and J is TRBJ2-7; 7 bases are a match to TRBD1. This CDR3 is built from 14 residues. Germline values: CDR1 LNHDA, CDR2 SQIVND (reference sequence). V shed 2 bases and J 2 bases; nucleotides not matched to a gene: 3. In DNA form, the CDR3 reads TGTGCCAGTAGTATACTAGGGGGCGCCTACGAGCAGTACTTC. It yields the protein CASSILGGAYEQYF. The full variable domain, its missing parts supplied by reference TRBV19 and TRBJ2-7, is DGGITQSPKYLFRKEGQNVTLSCEQNLNHDAMYWYRQDPGQGLRLIYYSQIVNDFQKGDIAEGYSVSREKKESFPLTVTSAQKNPTAFYLCASSILGGAYEQYFGPGTRLTVT.